Presented here are 5 T cell receptor beta chains from one specimen sequenced in a study of early T cells in non-severe SARS-CoV-2 infection. TCRdb re-analysed the 5' RACE reads in MiXCR, keeping a single row per CDR3 protein. The sample contains fewer than 65,000 distinct CDR3 sequences, around 7.7% of which appear only once. Sequencing was performed on whole blood, taken at baseline. The receptors come from an adult who was a healthcare worker with PCR-confirmed SARS-CoV-2 infection or an uninfected control (not recorded which).

Ten or more counts support this clonotype. The J gene is TRBJ2-7, the V gene TRBV7-2, with 7 bases fitting TRBD1. J gave up 4 bases and V 1 base, and 7 bases lay outside the gene matches. Germline V CDR1 and CDR2: SGHTA, FQGNSA. This CDR3 region has 15 residues. The CDR3 DNA reads TGTGCCAGCAGCTTAGGATACAGGGGTCGGTACGAGCAGTACTTC. Translating it yields CASSLGYRGRYEQYF.

This clonotype appeared many times. V gene TRBV30 combines with J gene TRBJ2-3; 8 bases fit TRBD1. J gave up 7 bases and V 2 bases, and 11 bases lay outside the gene matches. CDR3 length: 15 amino acids. CDR1 and CDR2 from the germline V gene are GTSNPN and SVGIG (reference sequence). The CDR3 here is CAWSPRGLTQNTQYF. In DNA form, the CDR3 reads TGTGCCTGGAGTCCCAGGGGGCTTACACAGAATACGCAGTATTTT.

This clonotype was seen ten or more times. V usage is TRBV7-9 and J usage is TRBJ2-7; 10 positions match TRBD1. The V gene's germline CDR1 is SEHNR and CDR2 FQNEAQ (reference sequence). V gave up 3 bases and J gave up 0 bases; unmatched junction bases: 2. The CDR3 is 15 amino acids. The CDR3 loop reads CASSFRDRGSYEQYF. The CDR3 nucleotides are TGTGCCAGCAGCTTCCGGGACAGGGGCTCCTACGAGCAGTACTTC. Variable domain in full (rest from reference TRBV7-9 and TRBJ2-7): DTGVSQNPRHKITKRGQNVTFRCDPISEHNRLYWYRQTLGQGPEFLTYFQNEAQLEKSRLLSDRFSAERPKGSFSTLEIQRTEQGDSAMYLCASSFRDRGSYEQYFGPGTRLTVT.

The chain joins TRBV29-1 to TRBJ1-1; no definite D call. Trimming stripped 2 bases from V and 1 base from J, with 8 bases between. The CDR3 contains 13 residues. CDR1 SQVTM and CDR2 ANQGSEA come from the germline V gene. In nucleotides, the CDR3 is TGCAGCGTTGAACGTCCCGAGAACACTGAAGCTTTCTTT. Its translation: CSVERPENTEAFF.

This clonotype showed up many times. This chain joins TRBV13 and TRBJ2-7; D is perhaps TRBD2 (6 bases). The CDR3 is made up of 14 amino acids. V was pared by 5 bases and J by 0 bases, with 11 bases between. The germline CDR1 and CDR2 sequences are PRHDT and FYEKMQ (reference sequence). For the CDR3, the DNA is TGTGCCAGCAGCCCTCGCGGGGACTCCTACGAGCAGTACTTC. It is translated as CASSPRGDSYEQYF.